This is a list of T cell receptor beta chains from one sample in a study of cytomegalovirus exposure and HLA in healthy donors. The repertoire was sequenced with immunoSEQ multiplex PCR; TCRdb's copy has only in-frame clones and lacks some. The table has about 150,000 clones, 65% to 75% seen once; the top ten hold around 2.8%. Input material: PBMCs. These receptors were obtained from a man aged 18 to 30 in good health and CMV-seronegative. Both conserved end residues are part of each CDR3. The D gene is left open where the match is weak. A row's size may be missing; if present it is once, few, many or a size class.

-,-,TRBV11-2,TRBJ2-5,CASSLPKPSQETQYF,TGTGCCAGCAGCTTACCAAAGCCCTCCCAAGAGACCCAGTACTTC
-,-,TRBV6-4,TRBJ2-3,CASSEGGAGGGDTQYF,TGTGCCAGCAGTGAGGGGGGGGCCGGGGGAGGAGATACGCAGTATTTT
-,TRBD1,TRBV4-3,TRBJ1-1,CASSHDGTGGTEAFF,TGCGCCAGCAGCCATGACGGGACAGGGGGCACTGAAGCTTTCTTT
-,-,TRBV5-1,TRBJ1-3,CASSVSGTPGNTIYF,TGCGCCAGCAGCGTGAGCGGGACACCTGGAAACACCATATATTTT
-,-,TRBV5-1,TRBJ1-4,CASSLTGNEKLFF,TGCGCCAGCAGCTTGACCGGGAATGAAAAACTGTTTTTT
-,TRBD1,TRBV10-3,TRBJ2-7,CAISDPGQGPYYYEQYF,TGTGCCATCAGTGACCCAGGACAGGGCCCATACTACTACGAGCAGTACTTC
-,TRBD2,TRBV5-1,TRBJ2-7,CASSARGGNGSYEQYF,TGCGCCAGCAGCGCGCGGGGGGGGAATGGCTCCTACGAGCAGTACTTC
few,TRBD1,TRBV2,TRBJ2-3,CASRRRTGPDTDTQYF,TGTGCCAGCAGGAGGAGGACAGGGCCGGACACAGATACGCAGTATTTT
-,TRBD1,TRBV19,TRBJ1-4,CASSLHRGANEKLFF,TGTGCCAGTAGTCTTCACAGGGGAGCTAATGAAAAACTGTTTTTT
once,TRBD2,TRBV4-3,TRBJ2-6,CASSQTSGSGANVLTF,TGCGCCAGCAGCCAAACTAGCGGCTCTGGGGCCAACGTCCTGACTTTC
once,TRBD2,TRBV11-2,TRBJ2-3,CASSLRRLAGFTDTQYF,TGTGCCAGCAGCTTACGTAGACTAGCGGGGTTTACAGATACGCAGTATTTT
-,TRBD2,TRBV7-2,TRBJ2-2,CASSLALAGASNTGELFF,TGTGCCAGCAGCTTAGCACTAGCGGGGGCCTCGAACACCGGGGAGCTGTTTTTT
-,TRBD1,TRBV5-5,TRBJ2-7,CASSLVRDRLHEQYF,TGTGCCAGCAGCTTAGTCCGGGACAGGTTACACGAGCAGTACTTC
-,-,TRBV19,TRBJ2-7,CASSASRANEQYF,TGTGCCAGTAGTGCTAGCAGAGCCAACGAGCAGTACTTC
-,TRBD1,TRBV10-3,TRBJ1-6,CAIRGQGNSPLHF,TGTGCCATCAGGGGACAGGGTAATTCACCCCTCCACTTT
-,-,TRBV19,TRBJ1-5,CASSKNFHLSNQPQHF,TGTGCCAGTAGTAAGAACTTTCACCTTAGCAATCAGCCCCAGCATTTT
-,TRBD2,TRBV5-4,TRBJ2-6,CASSSKREGANVLTF,TGTGCCAGCAGCTCAAAGCGGGAGGGGGCCAACGTCCTGACTTTC
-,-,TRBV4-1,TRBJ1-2,CASSPRDGANYGYTF,TGCGCCAGCAGCCCCCGAGATGGAGCTAACTATGGCTACACCTTC
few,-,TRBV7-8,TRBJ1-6,CASSLDLGGNNSPLHF,TGTGCCAGCAGCTTAGATTTGGGGGGGAATAATTCACCCCTCCACTTT
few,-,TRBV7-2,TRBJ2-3,CASGRDTQYF,TGTGCCAGCGGGAGAGATACGCAGTATTTT
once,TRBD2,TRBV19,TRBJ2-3,CASRKRGGMDTQYF,TGTGCCAGCCGAAAGCGGGGGGGCATGGATACGCAGTATTTT
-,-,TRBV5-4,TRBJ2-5,CASSLSGGATSGTQYF,TGTGCCAGCAGCTTGTCTGGGGGGGCCACCTCGGGGACCCAGTACTTC
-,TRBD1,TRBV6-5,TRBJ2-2,CASKWDRGNTGELFF,TGTGCCAGCAAATGGGACAGGGGGAACACCGGGGAGCTGTTTTTT
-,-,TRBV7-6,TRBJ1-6,CASSLGGSYNSPLHF,TGTGCCAGCAGCTTAGGGGGCAGTTATAATTCACCCCTCCACTTT
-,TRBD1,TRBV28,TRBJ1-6,CASSHRQGYNSPLHF,TGTGCCAGCAGTCACCGACAGGGCTATAATTCACCCCTCCACTTT
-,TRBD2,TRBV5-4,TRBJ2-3,CASRLAGYQDTQYF,TGTGCCAGCAGACTAGCGGGGTATCAAGATACGCAGTATTTT
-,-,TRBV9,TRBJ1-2,CASSAVGPRGYTF,TGTGCCAGCAGCGCTGTAGGCCCTAGAGGCTACACCTTC